A few counts support the clone carrying this TCR beta chain. What it binds is unknown. This entry is derived from a study of vaccination effects on CD4 cells after COVID-19. Study-level background: Each participant received a vaccine that was either BNT162b2 or mRNA-1273, given as two doses. Study results and limitations: Pronounced clonal contraction occurred in clones induced by infection and by vaccine late after vaccination.

Germline CDR1 SGHVS, CDR2 FQNEAQ. V was trimmed by 2 bases and J by 5 bases, leaving 12 bases between them. CDR3 length: 15 amino acids. Viral peptide pool expansion of antigen-specific CD4+ T cells preceded sequencing in the ViraFEST assay. Researchers isolated CD4+ T cells once 9 to 11 days of culture had elapsed. Prior SARS-CoV-2 infection was absent in the vaccine recipients, as shown by negative nucleocapsid antibodies. A density of more than 1.5 million PBMC per well was used; these cells were cultured with 10 IU/ml IL-2 and 10 ug/ml peptides. Half-medium changes using IL-2 medium occurred on days 3 and 7. Data came from immunoSEQ multiplex PCR; TCRdb stores just in-frame clones and leaves some out. The sample includes some 52,000 clones, 75% to 85% of them seen just once.

The sequence came from a human donor who received a COVID-19 vaccine. The chain couples TRBV7-8 to TRBJ2-2; possibly TRBD1 for D (5 bases). The material sequenced was CD4+ T cells from PBMCs cultured with HCoV-OC43 spike peptides, taken before COVID-19 vaccination. Subset described: HCoV-OC43 spike overlapping peptide pool stimulation. The CDR3 loop is CASSLIRGKTGELFF. The CDR3 nucleotides read TGTGCCAGCAGCTTAATAAGGGGAAAGACCGGGGAGCTGTTTTTT.